Included here is one T cell receptor (beta chain) sequence, with context. Its antigen is unidentified. Using approximately 200 ng DNA, 30,000 or so T cell genomes, the sorted-subset replicate PCRs were run. Using immunoSEQ multiplex PCR, the repertoire was profiled, and TCRdb retains in-frame clones only, with some absent. Of millions of clones in the sample, around nine tenths were seen once. These data come from a study of shared clonotypes between healthy human individuals. Study observations and caveats: Clonotypes not shared had lower generation probabilities than those common to all four donors.

Sequenced input: naive CD4+ T cells sorted from blood. The subset here: CD45RA+ positively selected. The sequence was obtained from a man between 18 and 29 years old in good health.

The CDR3 nucleotides read TGTGCCAGCGGCCGGGCCAATGAGCAGTTCTTC. Translation gives CASGRANEQFF. The chain uses TRBV9 and TRBJ2-1; D remains ambiguous. The germline V gene encodes CDR1 SGDLS and CDR2 YYNGEE. Trimming removed 7 bases at V and 6 bases at J, with 8 bases between. This CDR3 has 11 amino acids.